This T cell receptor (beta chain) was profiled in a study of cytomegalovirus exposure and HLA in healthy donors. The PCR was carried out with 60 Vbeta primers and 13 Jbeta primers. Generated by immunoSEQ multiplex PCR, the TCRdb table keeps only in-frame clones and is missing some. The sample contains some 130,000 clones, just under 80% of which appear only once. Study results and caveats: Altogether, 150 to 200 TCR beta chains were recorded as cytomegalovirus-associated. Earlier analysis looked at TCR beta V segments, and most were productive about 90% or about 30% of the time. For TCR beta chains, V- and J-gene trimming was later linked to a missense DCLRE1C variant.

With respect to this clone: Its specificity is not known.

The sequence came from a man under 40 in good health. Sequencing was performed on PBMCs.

In DNA, the CDR3 is TGTGCCAGCAGCTTCGGCGGGAGATGGTACGAGCAGTACTTC. This codes for CASSFGGRWYEQYF. This sequence joins TRBV28 and TRBJ2-7; 7 bases are shared with TRBD2. CDR1 and CDR2 (germline): MDHEN, SYDVKM. The CDR3 has 14 residues. Trimming at V came to 6 bases and at J to 4 bases, leaving 9 bases not matched to a gene.